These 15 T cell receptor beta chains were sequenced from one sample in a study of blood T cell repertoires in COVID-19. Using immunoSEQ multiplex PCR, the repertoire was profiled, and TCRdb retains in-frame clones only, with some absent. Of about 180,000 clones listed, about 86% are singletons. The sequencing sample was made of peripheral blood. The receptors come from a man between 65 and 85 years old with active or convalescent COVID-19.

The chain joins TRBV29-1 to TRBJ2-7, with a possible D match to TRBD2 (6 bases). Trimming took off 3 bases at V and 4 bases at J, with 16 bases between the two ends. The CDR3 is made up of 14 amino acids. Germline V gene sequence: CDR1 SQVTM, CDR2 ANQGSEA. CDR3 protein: CSVEFEGSGYEQYF. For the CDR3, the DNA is TGCAGCGTTGAGTTTGAAGGGAGCGGGTACGAGCAGTACTTC.

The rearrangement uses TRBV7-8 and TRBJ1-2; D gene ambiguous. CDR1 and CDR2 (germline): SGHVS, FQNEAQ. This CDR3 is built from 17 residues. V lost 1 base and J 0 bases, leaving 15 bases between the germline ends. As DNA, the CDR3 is TGTGCCAGCAGCTTAGAGGCGGTTGGAGCCGCTAACTATGGCTACACCTTC. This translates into CASSLEAVGAANYGYTF. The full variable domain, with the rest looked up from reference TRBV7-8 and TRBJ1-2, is GAGVSQSPRYKVAKRGQDVALRCDPISGHVSLFWYQQALGQGPEFLTYFQNEAQLDKSGLPSDRFFAERPEGSVSTLKIQRTQQEDSAVYLCASSLEAVGAANYGYTFGSGTRLTVV.

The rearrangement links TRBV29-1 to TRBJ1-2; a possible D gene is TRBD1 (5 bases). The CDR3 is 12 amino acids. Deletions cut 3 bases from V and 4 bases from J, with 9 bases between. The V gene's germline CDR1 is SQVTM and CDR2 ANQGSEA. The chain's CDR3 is CSVEQGSYGYTF. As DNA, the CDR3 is TGCAGCGTTGAGCAGGGATCCTATGGCTACACCTTC.

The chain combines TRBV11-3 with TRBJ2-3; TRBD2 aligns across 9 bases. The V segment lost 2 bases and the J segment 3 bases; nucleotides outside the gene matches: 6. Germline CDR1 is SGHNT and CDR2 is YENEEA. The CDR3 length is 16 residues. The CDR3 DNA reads TGTGCCAGCAGCTTATCACTAGCGGGTACTACAGATACGCAGTATTTT. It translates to CASSLSLAGTTDTQYF.

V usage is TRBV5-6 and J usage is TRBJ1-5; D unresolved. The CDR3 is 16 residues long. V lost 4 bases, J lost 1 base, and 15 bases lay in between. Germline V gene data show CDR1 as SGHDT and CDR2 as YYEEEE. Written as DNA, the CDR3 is TGTGCCAGCAGCCATGTATCTGACAAAAGCAATCAGCCCCAGCATTTT. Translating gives CASSHVSDKSNQPQHF.

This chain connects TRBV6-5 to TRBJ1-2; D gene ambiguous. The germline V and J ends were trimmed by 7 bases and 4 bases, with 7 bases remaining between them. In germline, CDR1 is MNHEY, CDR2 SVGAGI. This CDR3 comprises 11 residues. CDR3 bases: TGTGCCAGCACGTCGGGCTATGGCTACACCTTC. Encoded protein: CASTSGYGYTF.

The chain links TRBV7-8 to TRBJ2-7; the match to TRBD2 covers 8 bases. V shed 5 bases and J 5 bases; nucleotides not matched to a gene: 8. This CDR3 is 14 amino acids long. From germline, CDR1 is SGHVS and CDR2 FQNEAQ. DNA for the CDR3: TGTGCCAGCAGCCAGGGCGGGGGGCTGGACGAGCAGTACTTC. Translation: CASSQGGGLDEQYF. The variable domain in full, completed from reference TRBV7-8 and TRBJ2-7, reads GAGVSQSPRYKVAKRGQDVALRCDPISGHVSLFWYQQALGQGPEFLTYFQNEAQLDKSGLPSDRFFAERPEGSVSTLKIQRTQQEDSAVYLCASSQGGGLDEQYFGPGTRLTVT.

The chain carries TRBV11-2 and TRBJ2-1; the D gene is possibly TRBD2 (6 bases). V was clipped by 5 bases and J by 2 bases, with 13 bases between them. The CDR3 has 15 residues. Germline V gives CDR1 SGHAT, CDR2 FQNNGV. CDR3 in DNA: TGTGCCAGCAGCCCGGGGGTAGGGGCCTACAATGAGCAGTTCTTC. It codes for CASSPGVGAYNEQFF.

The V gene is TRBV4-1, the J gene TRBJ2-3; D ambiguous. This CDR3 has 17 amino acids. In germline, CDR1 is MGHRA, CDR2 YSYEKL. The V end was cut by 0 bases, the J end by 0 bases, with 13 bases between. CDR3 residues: CASSQDRSSGSTDTQYF. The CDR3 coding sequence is TGCGCCAGCAGCCAAGACCGAAGTTCGGGTAGCACAGATACGCAGTATTTT.

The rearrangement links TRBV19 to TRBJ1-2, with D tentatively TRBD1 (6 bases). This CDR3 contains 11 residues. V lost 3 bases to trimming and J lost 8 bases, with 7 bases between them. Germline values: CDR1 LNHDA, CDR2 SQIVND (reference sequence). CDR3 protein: CASSMGAGYTF. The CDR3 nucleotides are TGTGCCAGTAGTATGGGGGCCGGCTACACCTTC.

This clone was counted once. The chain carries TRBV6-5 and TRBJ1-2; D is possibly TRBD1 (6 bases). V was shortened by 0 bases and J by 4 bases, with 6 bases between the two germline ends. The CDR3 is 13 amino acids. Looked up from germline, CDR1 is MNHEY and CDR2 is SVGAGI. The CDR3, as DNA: TGTGCCAGCAGTTACTCGGGGGCCTATGGCTACACCTTC. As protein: CASSYSGAYGYTF.

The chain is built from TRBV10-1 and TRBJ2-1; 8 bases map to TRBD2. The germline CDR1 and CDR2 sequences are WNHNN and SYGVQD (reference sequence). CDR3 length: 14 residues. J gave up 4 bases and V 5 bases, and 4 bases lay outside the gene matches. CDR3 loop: CASSSGLVYNEQFF. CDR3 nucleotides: TGCGCCAGCAGTTCGGGACTAGTTTACAATGAGCAGTTCTTC.

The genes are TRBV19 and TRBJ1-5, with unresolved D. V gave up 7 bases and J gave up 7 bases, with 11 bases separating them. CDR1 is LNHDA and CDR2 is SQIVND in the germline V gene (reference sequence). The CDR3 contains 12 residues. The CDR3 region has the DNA TGTGCCAGTACTGGCGGAGGCCAGCCCCAGCATTTT. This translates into CASTGGGQPQHF.

The CDR3 reads CASSSTGDGSPLHF. CDR3 nucleotide sequence: TGTGCCAGCAGCTCGACAGGGGACGGTTCACCCCTCCACTTT. The chain combines TRBV6-5 with TRBJ1-6; TRBD1 matches 8 bases. J lost 9 bases, V lost 6 bases, and 7 bases had no gene match. The CDR3 is made up of 14 amino acids. Germline V gives CDR1 MNHEY, CDR2 SVGAGI.

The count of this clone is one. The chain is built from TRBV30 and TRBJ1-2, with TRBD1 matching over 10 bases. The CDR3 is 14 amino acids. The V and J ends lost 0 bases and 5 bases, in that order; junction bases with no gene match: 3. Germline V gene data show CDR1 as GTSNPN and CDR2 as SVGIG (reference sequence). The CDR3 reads CAWSVGDRGYGYTF. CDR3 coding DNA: TGTGCCTGGAGTGTAGGGGACAGGGGATATGGCTACACCTTC.